The 9 T cell receptor beta chains below all came from one sample that was sequenced in a study of metastatic and nonmetastatic thyroid tumors. TCRdb re-analyzed the PCR reads through MiXCR. This table holds about 9,300 clones, about 30% found once. Patients underwent thyroid surgery, and none had received any treatment before it. The specimen sequenced was tumor tissue. The receptor set was obtained from a female donor with papillary thyroid cancer or a benign thyroid nodule (not recorded which). Some clones in this sample may be carry-over from other donors' samples.

This chain joins TRBV6-2 or TRBV6-3 and TRBJ1-1; weak D call: TRBD1 (6 bases). Germline V lookup: CDR1 MNHEY, CDR2 SVGEGT. The CDR3 is made up of 14 amino acids. V was clipped by 3 bases and J by 10 bases, with 18 bases between them. The CDR3 DNA follows: TGTGCCAGCAGTTATAGGGACACGTCCACGGCAGCTTTCTTT. This translates into CASSYRDTSTAAFF.

By proportion, this clone is medium-sized. The V call is TRBV6-1, the J call TRBJ2-1; D gene unclear. Germline V gene data show CDR1 as MNHNS and CDR2 as SASEGT. The CDR3 consists of 12 residues. The germline V and J ends were trimmed by 7 bases and 4 bases, with 8 bases remaining between them. CDR3 sequence: CASKDLYNEQFF. The DNA of the CDR3 is TGTGCCAGCAAAGACTTATACAATGAGCAGTTCTTC.

Details on this clone: At one boundary the junction diverges from the germline segment, which might be a read error. This chain joins TRBV11-2 and TRBJ2-2; D tentatively fits TRBD1 or TRBD2 (5 bases each). The CDR3 covers 15 residues. The germline CDR1 and CDR2 sequences are SGHAT and FQNNGV. The CDR3, as DNA: TGTGCCAGCACACAAGGACATGGGTGGGCCGGGGAGCTATTTTTT. Its protein is CASTQGHGWAGELFF. Full variable domain (rest looked up from reference TRBV11-2 and TRBJ2-2): EAGVAQSPRYKIIEKRQSVAFWCNPISGHATLYWYQQILGQGPKLLIQFQNNGVVDDSQLPKDRFSAERLKGVDSTLKIQPAKLEDSAVYLCASTQGHGWAGELFFGEGSRLTVL.

Only a few counts were recorded for this clone. CDR3 sequence: CASSVQTGVPEQYF. The CDR3 nucleotides are TGTGCCAGCAGTGTCCAGACAGGGGTCCCCGAGCAGTACTTC. V and J are TRBV2 and TRBJ2-7; 8 nucleotides line up with TRBD1. The CDR3 runs 14 residues. Per germline, CDR1 SNHLY and CDR2 FYNNEI. V shed 4 bases, J shed 6 bases, and the junction held 8 bases outside the gene matches.

The CDR3 coding sequence is TGTGCCAGCAGCTTATCCCCAGGGTTGGGAGCTGAAGCTTTCTTT. The encoded protein is CASSLSPGLGAEAFF. V usage is TRBV7-9 and J usage is TRBJ1-1; D perhaps matches TRBD1 (5 bases). The CDR3 length is 15 residues. V gave up 2 bases and J gave up 6 bases, with 16 bases separating them. Germline CDR1 SEHNR, CDR2 FQNEAQ (reference sequence).

The chain uses TRBV6-2 or TRBV6-3 and TRBJ1-1; D perhaps matches TRBD1 (5 bases). The CDR3 runs to 12 residues. Germline V gene sequence: CDR1 MNHEY, CDR2 SVGEGT. Trimming cost V 5 bases and J 7 bases, with 11 bases left between them. The CDR3 reads CASSPDRSEAFF. As DNA, the CDR3 is TGTGCCAGCAGTCCCGACAGAAGTGAAGCTTTCTTT.

The genes are TRBV27 and TRBJ2-1, with 9 bases that match TRBD1. The CDR3 consists of 14 residues. Looked up from germline, CDR1 is MNHEY and CDR2 is SMNVEV (reference sequence). Losses at the gene ends were 7 bases for V and 7 bases for J; bases not matched to a gene: 8. CDR3 nucleotide sequence: TGTGCCAGCATAGCCGGGACAGGGAGTAATGAGCAGTTCTTC. Amino acid sequence: CASIAGTGSNEQFF.

This clone was recorded only once. The rearrangement links TRBV3-1 to TRBJ2-7; D unclear. Germline values: CDR1 LGHDT, CDR2 YNNKEL (reference sequence). The CDR3 runs 15 residues. With 3 bases removed from V and 2 bases from J, the gap between germline ends came to 14 bases. CDR3 sequence (DNA): TGTGCCAGCAGCCAGGCCTCCATTGGGACCTACGAGCAGTACTTC. Translating gives CASSQASIGTYEQYF.

Within the sample, this clone is medium-sized (0.01 to 0.1%). The chain is built from TRBV4-1 and TRBJ2-2; 10 bases align to TRBD2. The CDR3 runs 16 residues. The J segment lost 4 bases and the V segment lost 6 bases, leaving 8 bases of the junction unmatched. In germline, CDR1 is MGHRA, CDR2 YSYEKL. CDR3 sequence reads: CASRLGLAESTGELFF. CDR3 in DNA: TGCGCCAGCAGACTCGGACTAGCGGAATCCACCGGGGAGCTGTTTTTT.